These 23 T cell receptor beta chains were all obtained from the same sample, sequenced in a study of T cell responses to AZD1222 COVID-19 vaccine. The method was immunoSEQ multiplex PCR; TCRdb's version includes in-frame clones alone and lacks a portion of them. The data show approximately 84,000 clones, roughly 80% seen once. Sequenced here: peripheral blood, sampled 28 days after the second AZD1222 dose. These TCRs come from an adult who received the AZD1222 COVID-19 vaccine.

The rearrangement uses TRBV7-9 and TRBJ2-7; 13 bases are a match to TRBD2. Trimming took 2 bases from V and 2 from J; bases not matched to a gene: 6. The germline gives CDR1 SEHNR, CDR2 FQNEAQ (reference sequence). The CDR3 runs 17 residues. The CDR3 spells CASSLSVTSGRTYEQYF. The CDR3 nucleotides read TGTGCCAGCAGCTTATCGGTGACTAGCGGGAGGACCTACGAGCAGTACTTC. Using reference TRBV7-9 and TRBJ2-7 for the parts outside the CDR3, the full variable domain is DTGVSQNPRHKITKRGQNVTFRCDPISEHNRLYWYRQTLGQGPEFLTYFQNEAQLEKSRLLSDRFSAERPKGSFSTLEIQRTEQGDSAMYLCASSLSVTSGRTYEQYFGPGTRLTVT.

A single count supports this clone. This chain connects TRBV11-2 to TRBJ2-2, with 12 bases lining up with TRBD2. The germline CDR1 and CDR2 sequences are SGHAT and FQNNGV. The CDR3 runs to 15 residues. V lost 5 bases, J lost 5 bases, and 3 bases stayed unmatched. In DNA form, the CDR3 reads TGTGCCAGCAGCCCTAGCGGGAGGGGGACCGGGGAGCTGTTTTTT. It is translated as CASSPSGRGTGELFF. The full variable domain, rest sourced from reference TRBV11-2 and TRBJ2-2, is EAGVAQSPRYKIIEKRQSVAFWCNPISGHATLYWYQQILGQGPKLLIQFQNNGVVDDSQLPKDRFSAERLKGVDSTLKIQPAKLEDSAVYLCASSPSGRGTGELFFGEGSRLTVL.

The rearrangement uses TRBV19 and TRBJ1-1; 9 nucleotides agree with TRBD1. Germline loops: CDR1 LNHDA, CDR2 SQIVND (reference sequence). The length of the CDR3 is 14 residues. The V gene end was trimmed by 6 bases and the J gene end by 5 bases; junction bases not matched to a gene: 7. CDR3 coding DNA: TGTGCCAGTAGGACCACAGGGGGCGTTACTGAAGCTTTCTTT. As protein: CASRTTGGVTEAFF.

This chain joins TRBV4-1 and TRBJ1-2, with TRBD1 matching 7 bases. V lost 3 bases and J lost 3; bases outside the gene matches: 4. This CDR3 is 14 amino acids long. Germline V CDR1 and CDR2: MGHRA, YSYEKL. For the CDR3, the DNA is TGCGCCAGCAGCCAGAGGGACAGAGACTATGGCTACACCTTC. Amino acid sequence: CASSQRDRDYGYTF.

The V and J genes are TRBV2 and TRBJ1-3; D is undetermined. CDR1 and CDR2 from the germline V gene are SNHLY and FYNNEI. This CDR3 contains 13 residues. Trimming cost V 1 base and J 3 bases, with 4 bases left between them. The CDR3 coding sequence is TGTGCCAGCAGTGAAGGGAATGGAAACACCATATATTTT. Amino acids: CASSEGNGNTIYF.

This clone has just a few counts. The gene calls are TRBV3-1 (or the pseudogene TRBV3-2) and TRBJ2-2, with TRBD2 matching over 7 bases. V gave up 4 bases and J gave up 5 bases; unmatched junction bases: 7. CDR3 length: 15 residues. Germline loops: CDR1 LGHDT, CDR2 YNNKEL (reference sequence). CDR3 sequence (DNA): TGTGCCAGCAGCCGGGGCGGGAGTAGGACCGGGGAGCTGTTTTTT. Translated: CASSRGGSRTGELFF.

V is TRBV18 and J is TRBJ2-1, with 9 bases that match TRBD1. Germline trimming cut 3 bases from V and 8 bases from J; bases unmatched to any gene: 14. The CDR3 sequence is 17 residues long. Germline V gives CDR1 KGHSH, CDR2 LQKENI. CDR3 DNA sequence: TGTGCCAGCTCACCCCAACCCCCCGGGACAGGGAACTATGAGCAGTTCTTC. It is translated as CASSPQPPGTGNYEQFF.

This clone has only a few counts. The chain has TRBV3-1 (or the pseudogene TRBV3-2) and TRBJ2-1; 8 bases line up with TRBD2. Germline loops: CDR1 LGHDT, CDR2 YNNKEL (reference sequence). The J segment lost 4 bases and the V segment lost 0 bases, leaving 2 bases of the junction unmatched. The CDR3 totals 15 residues. The chain's CDR3 is CASSQETSVYNEQFF. The CDR3 DNA follows: TGTGCCAGCAGCCAAGAGACTAGCGTATACAATGAGCAGTTCTTC.

The rearrangement links TRBV29-1 to TRBJ2-4, with D perhaps matching TRBD2 (5 bases). V lost 8 bases, J lost 1 base, and 21 bases lay in between. Germline-derived CDR1 and CDR2 are SQVTM and ANQGSEA. The CDR3 spans 16 residues. The CDR3 DNA reads as TGCAGCTACCGTGAGTCTACGCCGGGGGCCAAAAACATTCAGTACTTC. Translation: CSYRESTPGAKNIQYF.

This chain uses TRBV5-4 with TRBJ2-3; TRBD1 matches at 8 bases. Germline CDR1 reads SGHNT; CDR2 reads YYREEE (reference sequence). This CDR3 is 16 amino acids long. Trimming at V came to 4 bases and at J to 3 bases, leaving 10 bases not matched to a gene. CDR3 nucleotide sequence: TGTGCCAGCAGCCGACTCTTTCAGGGGGCAACAGATACGCAGTATTTT. It is translated as CASSRLFQGATDTQYF.

J is TRBJ2-1 and V is TRBV10-3, with D perhaps TRBD1 or TRBD2 (5 bases each). The V gene lost 4 bases and the J gene lost 7 bases, with 17 bases spanning the gap. This CDR3 region has 15 residues. From germline, CDR1 is ENHRY and CDR2 SYGVKD. CDR3 sequence reads: CAISGRDQSGNEQFF. CDR3 nucleotides: TGTGCCATCAGTGGCCGGGACCAGTCTGGGAATGAGCAGTTCTTC.

The genes are TRBV4-1 and TRBJ2-7; 8 bases fit TRBD1. The ends lost 1 base at V and 2 bases at J; junction bases unmatched: 7. The CDR3 has 16 amino acids. Germline CDR1 is MGHRA and CDR2 is YSYEKL. This CDR3 is CASSQASDRATYEQYF. CDR3 DNA: TGCGCCAGCAGCCAAGCGTCGGACAGGGCGACCTACGAGCAGTACTTC.

J is TRBJ2-3 and V is TRBV23-1; D gene ambiguous. TRBV23-1 is designated an ORF whose function remains uncertain. This CDR3 is built from 14 residues. Trimming shortened V by 11 bases and J by 6 bases, and 21 bases separated the two germline ends. The CDR3 reads CASGRHRRFDTQYF. Written as DNA, the CDR3 is TGCGCCTCCGGAAGGCACCGGAGATTTGATACGCAGTATTTT.

The V gene is TRBV20-1, the J gene TRBJ1-4, with D unresolved. With 3 bases removed from V and 8 bases from J, the gap between germline ends came to 13 bases. CDR3 length equals 13 residues. CDR1 is DFQATT and CDR2 is SNEGSKA in the germline V gene (reference sequence). In DNA form, the CDR3 reads TGCAGTGCTAGTGGTCAGCTTATGGAAAAACTGTTTTTT. Protein sequence: CSASGQLMEKLFF.

In regard to this clone: This same CDR3 is encoded by further DNA sequences in the sample. The V and J genes are TRBV3-1 (or the pseudogene TRBV3-2) and TRBJ1-2; 8 nucleotides align to TRBD1. With V trimmed by 4 bases and J by 5 bases, 6 bases remained unmatched. The CDR3 loop spans 14 amino acids. Germline V gene data show CDR1 as LGHDT and CDR2 as YNNKEL (reference sequence). The CDR3, as DNA: TGTGCCAGCAGCCTCGGACAGGGACATTATGGCTACACCTTC. Translation gives CASSLGQGHYGYTF.

The chain uses TRBV19 and TRBJ2-7; the D gene is possibly TRBD2 (5 bases). The CDR3 has 11 residues. V lost 9 bases and J 4 bases, leaving 10 bases between the germline ends. Germline V lookup: CDR1 LNHDA, CDR2 SQIVND (reference sequence). The CDR3 here is CASRGEYEQYF. CDR3 DNA: TGTGCCAGCCGGGGAGAATACGAGCAGTACTTC.

The chain is built from TRBV4-2 and TRBJ2-7; D perhaps matches TRBD2 (5 bases). The CDR3 runs to 16 residues. V was pared by 0 bases and J by 2 bases, with 14 bases between. The germline V gene has CDR1 LGHNA and CDR2 YNFKEQ. The chain's CDR3 is CASSQDVTGRAYEQYF. CDR3 in DNA: TGTGCCAGCAGCCAAGATGTCACGGGAAGGGCCTACGAGCAGTACTTC.

The chain employs TRBV28 and TRBJ1-2; tentatively, D is TRBD1 (5 bases). The ends were cut back, 8 bases at V and 2 bases at J, with 15 bases in the middle. The CDR3 is 14 amino acids. In germline, CDR1 is MDHEN, CDR2 SYDVKM. The CDR3 sequence: CASGQQATNYGYTF. CDR3 nucleotide sequence: TGTGCCAGCGGTCAACAGGCAACCAACTATGGCTACACCTTC.

The CDR3 sequence is CAISEWDQPQHF. In nucleotides, the CDR3 is TGTGCCATCAGTGAGTGGGATCAGCCCCAGCATTTT. The chain links TRBV10-3 to TRBJ1-5; no clear D. V was shortened by 1 base and J by 5 bases, with 3 bases between the two germline ends. The CDR3 sequence is 12 residues long. Looked up from germline, CDR1 is ENHRY and CDR2 is SYGVKD.

The rearrangement joins TRBV12-3 or TRBV12-4 to TRBJ2-1; no clear D gene. The CDR3 runs to 11 residues. The V gene lost 2 bases and the J gene lost 8 bases, with 4 bases spanning the gap. The CDR3 coding sequence is TGTGCCAGCAGTTTAATGGATGAGCAGTTCTTC. It translates to CASSLMDEQFF.

The J gene is TRBJ2-1, the V gene TRBV4-3; 11 bases are a match to TRBD2. V was pared by 4 bases and J by 9 bases, with 8 bases of the junction left unmatched. The length of the CDR3 is 15 residues. CDR1 LGHNA and CDR2 YSLEER come from the germline V gene. Written as DNA, the CDR3 is TGCGCCAGCAGCCCCACTAGCGGGAGAGGGGGTGAGCAGTTCTTC. Protein: CASSPTSGRGGEQFF.

V gene TRBV3-1 (or the pseudogene TRBV3-2) combines with J gene TRBJ2-7; 10 bases align to TRBD2. This CDR3 is 15 amino acids long. Germline V gene data show CDR1 as LGHDT and CDR2 as YNNKEL (reference sequence). V was clipped by 2 bases and J by 4 bases; unmatched bases: 5. This chain's CDR3 is CASSQSASGSYEQYF. The CDR3, as DNA: TGTGCCAGCAGCCAATCGGCTAGCGGGAGTTACGAGCAGTACTTC.

V is TRBV28 and J is TRBJ1-5; D not resolved. The length of the CDR3 is 13 residues. V lost 3 bases, J lost 7 bases, and 10 bases lay in between. The germline gives CDR1 MDHEN, CDR2 SYDVKM. The CDR3 region has the DNA TGTGCCAGCAGTTTCGCTAGCGCCCAGCCCCAGCATTTT. Its protein product is CASSFASAQPQHF.